This T cell receptor (beta chain) was sequenced for a study of blood T cells in healthy people across ages. General study points: More naive CD4+ cells and higher diversity marked long-lived donors relative to aged donors. CMV infection status of these donors was not known.

A J-beta primer mix and a sample-barcoded 5' primer were used in a second PCR of roughly 7 to 12 cycles. TCRdb fed the 5' RACE reads into MiXCR, producing one record per CDR3 protein. The repertoire holds roughly 2 million distinct CDR3 sequences, with around 50% as singletons. A note on this clonotype: The antigen is unknown.

This CDR3 is 19 amino acids long. V lost 0 bases and J 3 bases, leaving 23 bases between the germline ends. The germline V gene has CDR1 SGHAT and CDR2 FQNNGV. Material: blood. The V gene is TRBV11-2, the J gene TRBJ1-1, with D maybe TRBD1 (6 bases). The source is a woman aged 40-49 years in good health. DNA of the CDR3: TGTGCCAGCAGCTTAGATCGACTCCGGGACAAGACGGTACACACTGAAGCTTTCTTT. Encoded protein: CASSLDRLRDKTVHTEAFF. Complete variable domain (other parts from reference TRBV11-2 and TRBJ1-1): EAGVAQSPRYKIIEKRQSVAFWCNPISGHATLYWYQQILGQGPKLLIQFQNNGVVDDSQLPKDRFSAERLKGVDSTLKIQPAKLEDSAVYLCASSLDRLRDKTVHTEAFFGQGTRLTVV.